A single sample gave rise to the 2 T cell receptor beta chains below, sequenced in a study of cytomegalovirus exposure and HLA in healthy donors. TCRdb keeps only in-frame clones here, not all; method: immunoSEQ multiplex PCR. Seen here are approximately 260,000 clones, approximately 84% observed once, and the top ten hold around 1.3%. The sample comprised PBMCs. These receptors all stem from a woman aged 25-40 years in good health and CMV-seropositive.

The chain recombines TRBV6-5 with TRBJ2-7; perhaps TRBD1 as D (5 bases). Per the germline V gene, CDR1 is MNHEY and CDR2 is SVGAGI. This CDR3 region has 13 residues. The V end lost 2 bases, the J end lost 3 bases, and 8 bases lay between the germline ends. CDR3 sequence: CASSYADSYEQYF. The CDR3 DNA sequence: TGTGCCAGCAGTTACGCCGACAGCTACGAGCAGTACTTC.

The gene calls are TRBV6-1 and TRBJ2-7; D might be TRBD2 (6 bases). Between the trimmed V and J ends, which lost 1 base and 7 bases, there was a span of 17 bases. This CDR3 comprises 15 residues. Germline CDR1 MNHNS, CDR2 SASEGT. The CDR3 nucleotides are TGTGCCAGCAGTGAAGGTCCCCAGTGGAGGGAAGAGCAGTACTTC. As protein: CASSEGPQWREEQYF.